The clone carrying this T cell receptor beta chain was counted once. Its specificity is unknown. Some clones are missing from TCRdb's copy, which holds only in-frame ones; the method was immunoSEQ multiplex PCR. The sample has approximately 35,000 clones, 70% to 80% seen once. This entry belongs to a study of cytotoxic CD8 clonotypes in ibrutinib-treated CLL. Study-level points and caveats: Circulating CD8+ T-cell counts were tracked by baseline clonality, which exceeded that of age-matched healthy donors. Clonality increased at ibrutinib response, then returned toward baseline at progression.

This CDR3 spans 15 amino acids. Trimming at V came to 6 bases and at J to 1 base, leaving 5 bases not matched to a gene. From germline, CDR1 is SQVTM and CDR2 ANQGSEA. V usage is TRBV29-1 and J usage is TRBJ2-3; TRBD2 agrees at 12 bases. The sample in question was PBMCs, obtained at disease progression, from a patient treated with ibrutinib. The sequence was collected from a human donor with chronic lymphocytic leukemia. CDR3 sequence: CSVRGLAGRTDTQYF. CDR3 sequence (DNA): TGCAGCGTCCGCGGACTAGCGGGGCGCACAGATACGCAGTATTTT.